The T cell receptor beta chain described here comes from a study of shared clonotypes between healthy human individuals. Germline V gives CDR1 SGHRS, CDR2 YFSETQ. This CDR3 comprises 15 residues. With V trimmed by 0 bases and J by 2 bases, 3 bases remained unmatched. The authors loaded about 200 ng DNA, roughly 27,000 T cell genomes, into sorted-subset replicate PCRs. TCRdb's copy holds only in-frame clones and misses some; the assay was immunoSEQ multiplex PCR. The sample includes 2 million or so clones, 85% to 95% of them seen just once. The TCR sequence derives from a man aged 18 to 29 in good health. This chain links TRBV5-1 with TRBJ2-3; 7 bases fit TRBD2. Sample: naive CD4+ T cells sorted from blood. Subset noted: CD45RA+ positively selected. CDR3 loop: CASSLALAVTDTQYF. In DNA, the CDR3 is TGCGCCAGCAGCTTGGCCCTAGCGGTCACAGATACGCAGTATTTT.